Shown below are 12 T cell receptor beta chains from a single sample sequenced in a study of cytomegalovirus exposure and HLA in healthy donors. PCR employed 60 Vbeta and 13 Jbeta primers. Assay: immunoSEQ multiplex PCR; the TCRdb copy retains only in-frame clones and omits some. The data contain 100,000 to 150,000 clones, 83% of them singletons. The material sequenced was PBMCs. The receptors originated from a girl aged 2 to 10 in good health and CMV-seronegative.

CDR3 region: CASSSMGGKLFF. In DNA, the CDR3 is TGTGCCAGCAGTTCTATGGGGGGTAAACTGTTTTTT. The chain joins TRBV6-5 to TRBJ1-4; possibly TRBD1 for D (5 bases). The CDR3 runs 12 residues. The germline V and J ends were trimmed by 4 bases and 11 bases, with 11 bases remaining between them. Germline V gene data show CDR1 as MNHEY and CDR2 as SVGAGI.

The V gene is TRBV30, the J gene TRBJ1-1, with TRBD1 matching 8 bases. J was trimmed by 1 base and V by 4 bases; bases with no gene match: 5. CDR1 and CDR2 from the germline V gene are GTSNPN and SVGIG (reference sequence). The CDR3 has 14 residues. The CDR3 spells CAWMGGTGNTEAFF. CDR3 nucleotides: TGTGCCTGGATGGGAGGGACAGGGAACACTGAAGCTTTCTTT.

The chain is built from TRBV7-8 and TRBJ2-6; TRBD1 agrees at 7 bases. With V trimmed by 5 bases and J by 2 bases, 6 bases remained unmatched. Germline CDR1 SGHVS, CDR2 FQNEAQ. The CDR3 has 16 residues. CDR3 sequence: CASSVDRVAGANVLTF. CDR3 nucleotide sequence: TGTGCCAGCAGCGTCGACAGGGTGGCTGGGGCCAACGTCCTGACTTTC.

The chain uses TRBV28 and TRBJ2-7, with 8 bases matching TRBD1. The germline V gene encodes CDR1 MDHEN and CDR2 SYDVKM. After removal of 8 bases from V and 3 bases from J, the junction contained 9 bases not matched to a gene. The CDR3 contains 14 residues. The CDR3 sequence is CASLTPGQDYEQYF. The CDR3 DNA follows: TGTGCCAGCCTGACCCCGGGACAGGACTACGAGCAGTACTTC.

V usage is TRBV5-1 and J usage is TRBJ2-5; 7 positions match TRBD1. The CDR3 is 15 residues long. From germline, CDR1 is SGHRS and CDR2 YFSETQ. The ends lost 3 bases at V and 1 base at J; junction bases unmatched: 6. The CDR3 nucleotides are TGCGCCAGCAGCTCGCTACAGGGGTTCCAAGAGACCCAGTACTTC. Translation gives CASSSLQGFQETQYF.

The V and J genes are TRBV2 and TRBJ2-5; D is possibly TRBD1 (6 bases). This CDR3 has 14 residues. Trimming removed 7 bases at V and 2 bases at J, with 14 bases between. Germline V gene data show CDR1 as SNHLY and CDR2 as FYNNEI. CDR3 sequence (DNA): TGTGCCAGCATTCGGACAGAGACACAAGAGACCCAGTACTTC. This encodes CASIRTETQETQYF.

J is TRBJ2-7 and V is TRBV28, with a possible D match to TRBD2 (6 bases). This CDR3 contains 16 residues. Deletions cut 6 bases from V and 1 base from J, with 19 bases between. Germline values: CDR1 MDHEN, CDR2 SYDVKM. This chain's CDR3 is CASSRTNYYPSYEQYF. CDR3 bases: TGTGCCAGCAGCCGGACTAACTACTACCCTTCCTACGAGCAGTACTTC.

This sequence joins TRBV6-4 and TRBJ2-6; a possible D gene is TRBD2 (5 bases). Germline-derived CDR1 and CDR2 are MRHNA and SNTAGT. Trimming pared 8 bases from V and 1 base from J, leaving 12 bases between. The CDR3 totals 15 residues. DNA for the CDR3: TGTGCCAGCGGGGAGACCGATTCTGGGGCCAACGTCCTGACTTTC. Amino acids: CASGETDSGANVLTF.

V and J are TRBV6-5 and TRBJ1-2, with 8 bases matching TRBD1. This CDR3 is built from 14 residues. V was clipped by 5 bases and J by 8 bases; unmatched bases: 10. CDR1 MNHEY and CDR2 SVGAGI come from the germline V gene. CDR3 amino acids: CASSMDRELGGYTF. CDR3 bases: TGTGCCAGCAGTATGGACAGGGAATTGGGCGGCTACACCTTC.

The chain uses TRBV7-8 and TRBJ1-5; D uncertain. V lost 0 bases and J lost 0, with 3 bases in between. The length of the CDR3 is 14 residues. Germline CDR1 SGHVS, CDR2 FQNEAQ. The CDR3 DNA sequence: TGTGCCAGCAGCTTAGCGAGTAGCAATCAGCCCCAGCATTTT. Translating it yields CASSLASSNQPQHF.

CDR3 sequence (DNA): TGTGCCAGCAGCTTGCTTTCCACAGATACGCAGTATTTT. Its protein is CASSLLSTDTQYF. The J gene is TRBJ2-3, the V gene TRBV5-5; D gene ambiguous. V lost 1 base, J lost 2 bases, and 5 bases lay in between. This CDR3 comprises 13 residues. The germline gives CDR1 SGHKS, CDR2 YYEKEE (reference sequence).

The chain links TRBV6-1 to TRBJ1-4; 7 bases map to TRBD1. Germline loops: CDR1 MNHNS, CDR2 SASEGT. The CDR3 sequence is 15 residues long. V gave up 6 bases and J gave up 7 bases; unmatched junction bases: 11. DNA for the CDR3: TGTGCCAGCAGCCCCAGGGGGAGTTTAGGTGAAAAACTGTTTTTT. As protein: CASSPRGSLGEKLFF.